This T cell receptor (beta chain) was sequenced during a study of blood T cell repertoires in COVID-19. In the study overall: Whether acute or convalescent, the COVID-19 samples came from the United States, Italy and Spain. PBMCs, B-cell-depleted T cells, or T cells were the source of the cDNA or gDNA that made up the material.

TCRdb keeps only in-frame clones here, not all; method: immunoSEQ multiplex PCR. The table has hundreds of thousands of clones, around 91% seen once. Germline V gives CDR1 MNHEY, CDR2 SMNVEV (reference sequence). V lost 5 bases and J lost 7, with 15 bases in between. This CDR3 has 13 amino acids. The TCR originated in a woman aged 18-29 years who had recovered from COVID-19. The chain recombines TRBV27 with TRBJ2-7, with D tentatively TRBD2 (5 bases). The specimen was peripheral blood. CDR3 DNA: TGTGCCAGCAGTCTCACTCGGGGATCGGAGCAGTACGTC. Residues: CASSLTRGSEQYV.